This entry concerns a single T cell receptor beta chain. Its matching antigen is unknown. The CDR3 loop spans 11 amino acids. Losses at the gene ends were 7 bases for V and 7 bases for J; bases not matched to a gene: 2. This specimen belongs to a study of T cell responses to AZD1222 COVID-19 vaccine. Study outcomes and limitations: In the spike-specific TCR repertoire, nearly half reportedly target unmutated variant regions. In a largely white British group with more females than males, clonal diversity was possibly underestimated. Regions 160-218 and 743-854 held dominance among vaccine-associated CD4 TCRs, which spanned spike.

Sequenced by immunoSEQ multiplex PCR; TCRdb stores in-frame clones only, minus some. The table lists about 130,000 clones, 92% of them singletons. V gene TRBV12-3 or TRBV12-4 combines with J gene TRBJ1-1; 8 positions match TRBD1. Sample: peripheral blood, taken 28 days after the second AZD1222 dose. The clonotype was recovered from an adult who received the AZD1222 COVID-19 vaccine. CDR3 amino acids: CASTDRGEAFF. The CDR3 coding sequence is TGTGCCAGCACCGACAGGGGTGAAGCTTTCTTT.